This T cell receptor (beta chain) derives from a study of CD8 T cells in ankylosing spondylitis. Scientists made TCR beta libraries using quantitative 5'-RACE with molecular barcodes. Via MiXCR, TCRdb re-called the 5' RACE reads, giving one row per CDR3 protein. This sample has about 390,000 distinct CDR3 sequences, with 20% to 25% found just once. Study observations and caveats: Significant enrichment of disease-linked clones was reported in matched ankylosing spondylitis synovial fluid. Characteristic, it appeared, of ankylosing spondylitis blood was a TCR beta motif of 7 or 8 highly homologous variants.

Note on this clonotype: The antigen is not known.

Sequenced sample: blood, either unsorted or a sorted T cell fraction (not recorded which). This receptor was taken from a male donor with ankylosing spondylitis.

CDR3 loop: CASSEYPGITGELFF. The CDR3 region has the DNA TGTGCCAGCAGTGAATACCCGGGGATCACCGGGGAGCTGTTTTTT. The J gene is TRBJ2-2, the V gene TRBV25-1, with D tentatively TRBD2 (5 bases). The CDR3 spans 15 residues. Trimming cost V 0 bases and J 4 bases, with 9 bases left between them. Germline V lookup: CDR1 MGHDK, CDR2 SYGVNS.